Presented here are 2 T cell receptor beta chains from one specimen sequenced in a study of shared clonotypes between healthy human individuals. Cells designated naive CD8 were CD45RO-negative and were positively selected for CCR7, with terminally differentiated effector memory CD45RA+ cells excluded. Repertoires were generated with immunoSEQ multiplex PCR, while TCRdb's copy carries only in-frame clones and drops some. In the table there are about 2 million clones, about 95% of which are singletons. What was sequenced was naive CD8+ T cells sorted from blood. These receptors all come from a man younger than 35 in good health.

This chain joins TRBV28 and TRBJ2-5; D might be TRBD2 (6 bases). The CDR3 contains 15 residues. Trimming stripped 7 bases from V and 3 bases from J, with 18 bases between. The V gene's germline CDR1 is MDHEN and CDR2 SYDVKM. The DNA for the CDR3 is TGTGCCAGCACCACATCCCCGGGAGCAGAAGAGACCCAGTACTTC. Encoded protein: CASTTSPGAEETQYF.

J is TRBJ2-7 and V is TRBV4-3; no clear D gene. The germline V and J ends were trimmed by 0 bases and 0 bases, with 9 bases remaining between them. The CDR3 runs to 15 residues. The germline gives CDR1 LGHNA, CDR2 YSLEER. The CDR3 coding sequence is TGCGCCAGCAGCCAAGAAGATACGGACTCCTACGAGCAGTACTTC. Residues: CASSQEDTDSYEQYF.